The 20 T cell receptor beta chains listed next were all sequenced from one sample in a study of response to subunit inactivated influenza vaccine. TCRdb reprocessed the RT-PCR reads with MiXCR, giving one entry per CDR3 protein. The sample contains 500,000 to 700,000 distinct CDR3 sequences, roughly 23% of which appear only once. The sample also formed part of further work on T cells expressing NK-cell markers. That work adds: Libraries used 5'RACE template switching adding universal primer site and UMIs.

The source material was CD4+ T cells sorted from PBMCs, sampled 11 to 12 days after vaccination. Every receptor here comes from a man aged 45-65 years who received an inactivated influenza vaccine.

The chain links TRBV10-3 to TRBJ2-4; 7 positions match TRBD1. Germline CDR1 and CDR2: ENHRY and SYGVKD. V lost 1 base and J lost 9; bases outside the gene matches: 6. The CDR3 runs 14 residues. For the CDR3, the DNA is TGTGCCATCAGTGAGTACGGGACAGATGGCATTCAGTACTTC. Amino acids: CAISEYGTDGIQYF.

The V call is TRBV5-4, the J call TRBJ1-1; a weak D match, TRBD1 (5 bases). Germline loops: CDR1 SGHNT, CDR2 YYREEE (reference sequence). V was clipped by 5 bases and J by 6 bases, with 29 bases between them. This CDR3 comprises 18 residues. The CDR3 here is CASSPLPTGDALSAEAFF. CDR3 bases: TGTGCCAGCAGTCCCCTCCCGACTGGGGACGCACTTAGCGCTGAAGCTTTCTTT.

The chain has TRBV2 and TRBJ2-7, with D perhaps matching TRBD2 (7 bases). CDR1 and CDR2 from the germline V gene are SNHLY and FYNNEI. V lost 7 bases and J lost 2, with 18 bases in between. This CDR3 spans 15 amino acids. CDR3: CASTRGGGGAYEQYF. In DNA form, the CDR3 reads TGTGCCAGCACCCGAGGCGGAGGGGGGGCCTACGAGCAGTACTTC.

The chain uses TRBV27 and TRBJ2-1; possible D gene TRBD2, 6 bases. CDR3 length: 13 amino acids. CDR1 is MNHEY and CDR2 is SMNVEV in the germline V gene (reference sequence). The V gene lost 2 bases and the J gene lost 9 bases, with 11 bases spanning the gap. The CDR3 region has the DNA TGTGCCAGCAGTTTACGCGGGGTCGGTGAGCAGTTCTTC. It codes for CASSLRGVGEQFF.

This clonotype occurred many times. The chain recombines TRBV4-2 with TRBJ2-3; D remains ambiguous. Per the germline V gene, CDR1 is LGHNA and CDR2 is YNFKEQ. The CDR3 runs to 13 residues. Trimming left V 0 bases short and J 4 bases short, with 5 bases between. The CDR3 is CASSQDYADTQYF. The DNA of the CDR3 is TGTGCCAGCAGCCAAGATTATGCAGATACGCAGTATTTT.

The CDR3 bases are TGTGCCAGCAGTTTGTATGGGTGGACAGGGGAAGATACGCAGTATTTT. Its protein is CASSLYGWTGEDTQYF. The chain couples TRBV28 to TRBJ2-3, with 9 bases aligning to TRBD1. With 3 bases clipped from V and 5 bases from J, the junction kept 9 bases outside the gene matches. Germline-derived CDR1 and CDR2 are MDHEN and SYDVKM. The CDR3 consists of 16 residues.

V usage is TRBV12-3 or TRBV12-4 and J usage is TRBJ2-1; TRBD2 agrees at 10 bases. This CDR3 contains 16 residues. J was trimmed by 7 bases and V by 5 bases; bases with no gene match: 11. DNA for the CDR3: TGTGCCAGCAGTGCAGATCCGGGACTAGCGTCGAATGAGCAGTTCTTC. As protein: CASSADPGLASNEQFF.

This chain connects TRBV6-5 to TRBJ1-1, with 11 bases matching TRBD1. Trimming at V came to 2 bases and at J to 5 bases, leaving 7 bases not matched to a gene. The CDR3 is 16 amino acids. Germline V gives CDR1 MNHEY, CDR2 SVGAGI. CDR3 DNA sequence: TGTGCCAGCAGTTACGGACAGGGGGCTATAAGGACTGAAGCTTTCTTT. Translating gives CASSYGQGAIRTEAFF.

This clonotype was seen more than once but under ten times. This chain joins TRBV7-9 and TRBJ2-5; D gene unclear. The germline gives CDR1 SEHNR, CDR2 FQNEAQ (reference sequence). V lost 5 bases, J lost 5 bases, and 15 bases lay in between. CDR3 length: 14 residues. The DNA of the CDR3 is TGTGCCAGCAGCCCCCAGAGTCGCCGGGAGACCCAGTACTTC. Protein: CASSPQSRRETQYF.

The chain joins TRBV28 to TRBJ2-3; the D gene could be TRBD1 or TRBD2 (6 bases each). Trimming stripped 8 bases from V and 1 base from J, with 16 bases between. The germline V gene has CDR1 MDHEN and CDR2 SYDVKM. The CDR3 has 15 residues. CDR3 loop: CASSAPGGGTDTQYF. For the CDR3, the DNA is TGTGCCAGCTCAGCTCCCGGGGGCGGCACAGATACGCAGTATTTT.

This rearrangement joins TRBV5-1 to TRBJ2-1; the D gene is possibly TRBD2 (5 bases). CDR3 length: 16 residues. Trimming left V 2 bases short and J 7 bases short, with 19 bases between. CDR1 is SGHRS, CDR2 YFSETQ, per germline. Here the CDR3 DNA reads TGCGCCAGCAGCTTTGGTTTTGTGGGAGTAGGAAATGAGCAGTTCTTC. It translates to CASSFGFVGVGNEQFF.

The V call is TRBV20-1, the J call TRBJ1-6; possible D gene TRBD1, 5 bases. This CDR3 region has 14 residues. The V gene's germline CDR1 is DFQATT and CDR2 SNEGSKA (reference sequence). The V end lost 2 bases, the J end lost 10 bases, and 15 bases lay between the germline ends. Here the CDR3 DNA reads TGCAGTGCTAGATCTTACCTTGGGGGATCACCCCTCCACTTT. Its translation is CSARSYLGGSPLHF.

The chain links TRBV20-1 to TRBJ2-1; the match to TRBD2 covers 10 bases. V gave up 6 bases and J gave up 0 bases; unmatched junction bases: 11. The CDR3 totals 17 residues. Germline CDR1 DFQATT, CDR2 SNEGSKA (reference sequence). The chain's CDR3 is CSAVTSGVYSSYNEQFF. In DNA form, the CDR3 reads TGCAGTGCCGTTACTAGCGGGGTCTATAGCTCCTACAATGAGCAGTTCTTC.

The chain links TRBV12-3 or TRBV12-4 to TRBJ2-7, with D possibly being TRBD1 or TRBD2 (5 bases each). The CDR3 has 16 residues. Trimming removed 5 bases at V and 2 bases at J, with 19 bases between. CDR3 in DNA: TGTGCCAGCAGTAGAGGACCGGGACCCAAAGCCTACGAGCAGTACTTC. It is translated as CASSRGPGPKAYEQYF.

This clonotype was picked up a small number of times. The chain recombines TRBV12-3 or TRBV12-4 with TRBJ2-1; TRBD2 matches at 9 bases. J lost 1 base, V lost 3 bases, and 16 bases had no gene match. This CDR3 contains 20 residues. The CDR3 nucleotides read TGTGCCAGCAGTTTTAGGGGCAGGAGCATAGCGGGAGAGTCCTACAATGAGCAGTTCTTC. The encoded protein is CASSFRGRSIAGESYNEQFF.

This clonotype appeared a few times. V gene TRBV7-6 combines with J gene TRBJ2-7; TRBD1 agrees at 7 bases. The CDR3 spans 15 residues. In germline, CDR1 is SGHVS, CDR2 FNYEAQ. With 1 base clipped from V and 3 bases from J, the junction kept 6 bases outside the gene matches. The CDR3 sequence is CASSLEQGSSYEQYF. The CDR3 coding sequence is TGTGCCAGCAGCTTAGAACAGGGGTCGAGCTACGAGCAGTACTTC.

V gene TRBV20-1 combines with J gene TRBJ2-7; 10 nucleotides line up with TRBD2. V dropped 2 bases and J dropped 0; count of bases not matched to a gene: 4. CDR3 length: 15 amino acids. In germline, CDR1 is DFQATT, CDR2 SNEGSKA (reference sequence). CDR3 nucleotides: TGCAGTGCTAGACCAACTAGCGGGAACTCCTACGAGCAGTACTTC. Protein: CSARPTSGNSYEQYF.

The chain is built from TRBV28 and TRBJ2-1, with 11 bases that match TRBD1. Germline assignment: CDR1 MDHEN and CDR2 SYDVKM. The CDR3 sequence is 12 residues long. J gave up 14 bases and V 2 bases, and 2 bases lay outside the gene matches. The CDR3 region has the DNA TGTGCCAGCAGTTTAGGGGACAGGGGGGAGTTCTTC. Its protein product is CASSLGDRGEFF.

This sequence joins TRBV3-1 and TRBJ2-7; 8 bases line up with TRBD2. CDR3 length: 16 residues. Per germline, CDR1 LGHDT and CDR2 YNNKEL (reference sequence). V gave up 2 bases and J gave up 3 bases; unmatched junction bases: 9. DNA for the CDR3: TGTGCCAGCAGCCAATACGGGGGGGCTTCTTACTACGAGCAGTACTTC. Translation: CASSQYGGASYYEQYF.

The table lists this clonotype with a few counts. This chain links TRBV19 with TRBJ2-1, with a tentative D call TRBD1 (6 bases). V lost 7 bases, J lost 5 bases, and 18 bases lay in between. The germline V gene encodes CDR1 LNHDA and CDR2 SQIVND (reference sequence). This CDR3 comprises 15 residues. The DNA for the CDR3 is TGTGCCAGTACCTCAAACCAGGACAGCGACAATGAGCAGTTCTTC. Translating it yields CASTSNQDSDNEQFF.